Listed below are T cell receptor beta chains from one sample, sequenced in a study of graft-versus-host responses after intestinal transplantation. These receptors have no identified antigens. The method was immunoSEQ multiplex PCR; TCRdb's version includes in-frame clones alone and lacks a portion of them. The sample includes about 94,000 clones, roughly 90% of them seen just once. Sequenced material: unstimulated CD8+ T cells sorted from spleen or lymph node cells, taken before intestinal transplant. These receptors originate from a human donor who received an intestinal transplant. CDR3s include the opening cysteine and the closing phenylalanine or tryptophan. Each record gives: CDR3 protein, CDR3 DNA, CDR3 length, clone size, V gene, D gene, J gene. The D gene is left open where the match is weak. For some rows the clone size is stated as once, few or many, or as a class when expanded; others skip it.

cdr3_aa: CASSSLDRNYGYTF; cdr3_nt: TGTGCCAGCAGTTCTTTGGACAGGAACTATGGCTACACCTTC; cdr3_length: 14; clone_size: few; v_call: TRBV6-5; d_call: TRBD1; j_call: TRBJ1-2
cdr3_aa: CASSLGGGAKNIQYF; cdr3_nt: TGTGCCAGCAGTTTAGGTGGGGGGGCCAAAAACATTCAGTACTTC; cdr3_length: 15; clone_size: NA; v_call: TRBV27; d_call: NA; j_call: TRBJ2-4
cdr3_aa: CASSGPGQGPGNTIYF; cdr3_nt: TGTGCCAGCAGCGGACCGGGACAAGGCCCTGGAAACACCATATATTTT; cdr3_length: 16; clone_size: NA; v_call: TRBV7-9; d_call: NA; j_call: TRBJ1-3
cdr3_aa: CASSFYYRVNIYGYTF; cdr3_nt: TGTGCCAGCAGCTTCTACTACAGGGTTAATATCTATGGCTACACCTTC; cdr3_length: 16; clone_size: NA; v_call: TRBV7-2; d_call: NA; j_call: TRBJ1-2
cdr3_aa: CAWNWATGDEKLFF; cdr3_nt: TGTGCCTGGAATTGGGCGACAGGGGATGAAAAACTGTTTTTT; cdr3_length: 14; clone_size: once; v_call: TRBV30; d_call: TRBD1; j_call: TRBJ1-4
cdr3_aa: CASSFTGGSYEQYF; cdr3_nt: TGTGCCAGCAGTTTCACAGGGGGCTCCTACGAGCAGTACTTC; cdr3_length: 14; clone_size: NA; v_call: TRBV27; d_call: TRBD1; j_call: TRBJ2-7
cdr3_aa: CASRKRGVYEQYF; cdr3_nt: TGTGCCAGCAGAAAAAGGGGCGTTTACGAGCAGTACTTC; cdr3_length: 13; clone_size: NA; v_call: TRBV27; d_call: NA; j_call: TRBJ2-7
cdr3_aa: CASSQGAGGSSYEQYF; cdr3_nt: TGTGCCAGCAGCCAGGGAGCGGGAGGGAGCTCCTACGAGCAGTACTTC; cdr3_length: 16; clone_size: NA; v_call: TRBV7-2; d_call: TRBD2; j_call: TRBJ2-7
cdr3_aa: CASSDRSSGPNTGELFF; cdr3_nt: TGTGCCAGCAGCGACCGCTCTAGCGGGCCGAACACCGGGGAGCTGTTTTTT; cdr3_length: 17; clone_size: NA; v_call: TRBV9; d_call: TRBD2; j_call: TRBJ2-2
cdr3_aa: CASSLALIRTNYGYTF; cdr3_nt: TGTGCCAGCAGTTTAGCCTTAATCAGGACTAACTATGGCTACACCTTC; cdr3_length: 16; clone_size: NA; v_call: TRBV28; d_call: NA; j_call: TRBJ1-2
cdr3_aa: CARSWAGSNYGYTF; cdr3_nt: TGTGCCAGAAGCTGGGCCGGTTCTAACTATGGCTACACCTTC; cdr3_length: 14; clone_size: NA; v_call: TRBV7-5; d_call: NA; j_call: TRBJ1-2
cdr3_aa: CALTSGNYEQYF; cdr3_nt: TGTGCCTTAACGTCGGGGAACTACGAGCAGTACTTC; cdr3_length: 12; clone_size: few; v_call: TRBV7-9; d_call: NA; j_call: TRBJ2-7
cdr3_aa: CASSSPNGELFF; cdr3_nt: TGTGCCAGCAGCTCCCCAAACGGGGAGCTGTTTTTT; cdr3_length: 12; clone_size: NA; v_call: TRBV7-9; d_call: NA; j_call: TRBJ2-2
cdr3_aa: CASSYGSNNQPQHF; cdr3_nt: TGTGCCAGCAGTTACGGCAGTAACAATCAGCCCCAGCATTTT; cdr3_length: 14; clone_size: once; v_call: TRBV6-5; d_call: NA; j_call: TRBJ1-5
cdr3_aa: CASSLTSGTGVGYTF; cdr3_nt: TGTGCCAGCAGCCTAACTTCCGGGACAGGGGTAGGCTACACCTTC; cdr3_length: 15; clone_size: NA; v_call: TRBV28; d_call: TRBD1; j_call: TRBJ1-2
cdr3_aa: CASSLRGSTDTQYF; cdr3_nt: TGTGCCAGCAGTCTCAGAGGTAGCACAGATACGCAGTATTTT; cdr3_length: 14; clone_size: NA; v_call: TRBV27; d_call: NA; j_call: TRBJ2-3
cdr3_aa: CASSEGPVVWFRNTEAFF; cdr3_nt: TGTGCCAGCAGTGAAGGGCCAGTTGTGTGGTTTCGGAACACTGAAGCTTTCTTT; cdr3_length: 18; clone_size: NA; v_call: TRBV6-1; d_call: NA; j_call: TRBJ1-1